The clone carrying this T cell receptor (beta chain) has more than one count but fewer than ten. The junction and the germline gene differ at one end; a read error may be behind it. The sample is drawn from a study of blood T cell repertoires in COVID-19. The germline gives CDR1 SSHAT, CDR2 FNYEAQ (reference sequence). CDR3 length equals 15 residues. TCRdb keeps only in-frame clones here, not all; method: immunoSEQ multiplex PCR. The sample includes approximately 57,000 clones, about 87% of them seen just once. The clonotype originates from a man aged 45-65 years with acute or convalescent COVID-19. Specimen: peripheral blood. V and J are TRBV7-7 and TRBJ2-5; D unclear. The CDR3 loop reads CASSLSLSQQETQYF. Here the CDR3 DNA reads TGTGCTAGCAGCTTGTCGCTCAGTCAACAAGAGACCCAGTACTTC.